The clone carrying this TCR beta chain was counted between two and nine times. The antigen is unknown. These data originate in a study of vaccination effects on CD4 cells after COVID-19. Across the study: Post-vaccine sampling occurred a median 72 days after the second dose.

Points from the study as a whole: Late post-vaccination, clones induced by infection and those induced by vaccine underwent marked clonal contraction. The vaccine-induced clones of healthy vaccinees included only 1 of 255 that cross-reacted with common cold coronaviruses.

Libraries were prepared by immunoSEQ multiplex PCR; TCRdb keeps only in-frame clonotypes and omits some of them. This table holds fewer than 50,000 clones, approximately 80% found once. Sequencing in the ViraFEST assay came after antigen-specific CD4+ T cells had been expanded with viral peptide pools, which were used to stimulate PBMC. After around ten days in culture, the CD4+ T cells were isolated. Two-dose vaccination with either BNT162b2 or mRNA-1273 was given to the participants. After two million PBMC were placed in each well, they were cultured with about 10 IU/ml IL-2 and 10 ug/ml peptides. The sample in question was CD4+ T cells from PBMCs cultured with HCoV-NL63 spike peptides, obtained after COVID-19 vaccination. This clonotype was sampled from a human donor who received a COVID-19 vaccine. Some clones in this sample may be carry-over from other donors' samples.

The CDR3, as DNA: TGCAGTGCTAATGGGAATGAGCAGTTCTTC. Translation gives CSANGNEQFF. The chain recombines TRBV20-1 with TRBJ2-1; D is unresolved. Trimming pared 4 bases from V and 7 bases from J, leaving 5 bases between. There are 10 residues in the CDR3. The germline gives CDR1 DFQATT, CDR2 SNEGSKA (reference sequence).